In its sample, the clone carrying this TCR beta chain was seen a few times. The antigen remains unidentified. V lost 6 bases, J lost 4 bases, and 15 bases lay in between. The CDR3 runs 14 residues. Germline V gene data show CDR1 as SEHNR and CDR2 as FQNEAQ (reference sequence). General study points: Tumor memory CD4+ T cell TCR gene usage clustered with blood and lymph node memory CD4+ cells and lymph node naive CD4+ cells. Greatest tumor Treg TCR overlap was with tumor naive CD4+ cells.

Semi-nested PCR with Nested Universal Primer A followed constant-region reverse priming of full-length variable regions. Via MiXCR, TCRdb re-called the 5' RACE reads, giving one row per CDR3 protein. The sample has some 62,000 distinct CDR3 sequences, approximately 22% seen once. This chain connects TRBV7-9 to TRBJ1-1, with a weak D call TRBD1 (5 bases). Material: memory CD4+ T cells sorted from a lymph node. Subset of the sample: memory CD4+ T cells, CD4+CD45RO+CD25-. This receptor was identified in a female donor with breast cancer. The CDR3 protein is CASSFRRGSTEAFF. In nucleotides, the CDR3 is TGTGCCAGCAGTTTCCGCCGGGGGTCCACTGAAGCTTTCTTT.